This T cell receptor beta chain was recovered during a study of blood T cells in healthy people across ages. Next came a second PCR, run for roughly 6 to 11 cycles, which used a sample-barcoded 5' primer along with a J-beta primer mix. Each CDR3 protein is one row after TCRdb ran MiXCR on the 5' RACE reads. The profile shows approximately 1,100,000 distinct CDR3 sequences, over 35% of them singletons. Study results and caveats: Per million T cells, TCR beta diversity dropped roughly linearly as age increased.

V was trimmed by 4 bases and J by 6 bases, leaving 12 bases between them. CDR1 is DFQATT and CDR2 is SNEGSKA in the germline V gene (reference sequence). The CDR3 totals 12 residues. Details on this clonotype: Its matching antigen is unknown.

The sample, approximately 11 milliliters of peripheral blood, was drawn from each donor. Isolation per sample recovered at least 6 million PBMCs. The sequence derives from a woman aged 55-70 years in good health. Sequenced sample: blood. The chain employs TRBV20-1 and TRBJ1-1; no clear D. For the CDR3, the DNA is TGCAGTGCTATAAGGGATAAGGCTGAAGCTTTCTTT. This codes for CSAIRDKAEAFF.